This is a list of T cell receptor beta chains from one sample in a study of OX40 agonist ivuxolimab in advanced cancers. This table comes from immunoSEQ multiplex PCR, and its TCRdb copy is limited to in-frame clones, with some not included. The repertoire has just over 90,000 clones, more than 90% of them found once; the top ten carry 3.4%. The material was CD4+ or CD8+ T cells sorted from blood, obtained in a trial of the OX40 agonist ivuxolimab. These receptors came from an adult with an advanced solid tumor such as melanoma, head and neck, liver or kidney cancer. Each CDR3 is given with its conserved first and last residue. The D gene is left open where the match is weak. Size tells how often a clone was seen (once, few, many) or the class of an expanded clone, and some rows leave it out.

clone_size	v_call	j_call	d_call	cdr3_aa	cdr3_nt
once	TRBV2	TRBJ1-6	NA	CASREDSAGDSPLHF	TGTGCCAGCAGGGAAGACTCGGCTGGGGATTCACCCCTCCACTTT
NA	TRBV6-1	TRBJ1-1	NA	CASSERRQAPNTEAFF	TGTGCCAGCAGTGAACGCAGACAGGCCCCCAACACTGAAGCTTTCTTT
once	TRBV6-5	TRBJ1-6	NA	CASSYSGTNSPLHF	TGTGCCAGCAGTTACTCGGGGACGAATTCACCCCTCCACTTT
NA	TRBV5-5	TRBJ2-7	NA	CASSLWQGSYEQYF	TGTGCCAGCAGCTTGTGGCAGGGGAGCTACGAGCAGTACTTC
NA	TRBV28	TRBJ2-2	TRBD1	CASRGTGGAGELFF	TGTGCCAGCAGGGGGACAGGGGGTGCCGGGGAGCTGTTTTTT
NA	TRBV5-4	TRBJ1-6	NA	CASSSGGRGGSPLHF	TGTGCCAGCAGCTCCGGGGGGAGAGGAGGTTCACCCCTCCACTTT
NA	TRBV6-5	TRBJ1-2	NA	CASSPNYGYTF	TGTGCCAGCAGCCCCAACTATGGCTACACCTTC
NA	TRBV5-1	TRBJ2-3	TRBD2	CASSLAPSGSRGRTDTQYF	TGCGCCAGCAGCTTGGCGCCTAGCGGGAGTAGAGGACGCACAGATACGCAGTATTTT
NA	TRBV27	TRBJ2-7	TRBD2	CASSPQGGRASYEQYF	TGTGCCAGCAGTCCCCAGGGCGGGAGGGCATCCTACGAGCAGTACTTC
NA	TRBV27	TRBJ1-2	NA	CASSPHPYYGYTF	TGTGCCAGCAGCCCACATCCCTACTATGGCTACACCTTC
NA	TRBV13	TRBJ2-7	TRBD1	CASGTVPYEQYF	TGTGCCAGCGGGACAGTGCCCTACGAGCAGTACTTC
NA	TRBV11-2	TRBJ2-1	TRBD1	CASSFGTGPYNEQFF	TGTGCCAGCAGCTTCGGGACAGGGCCCTACAATGAGCAGTTCTTC
once	TRBV27	TRBJ1-5	NA	CASSQTSGTMQPQHF	TGTGCCAGCAGCCAAACTTCCGGGACAATGCAGCCCCAGCATTTT
NA	TRBV27	TRBJ2-3	NA	CASSLYRRSTDTQYF	TGTGCCAGCAGTTTATACAGGAGGAGCACAGATACGCAGTATTTT
NA	TRBV27	TRBJ2-1	NA	CASSLSGRVYARYNEQFF	TGTGCCAGCAGTTTATCGGGCAGGGTATACGCCCGCTACAATGAGCAGTTCTTC
NA	TRBV5-1	TRBJ2-2	NA	CASSMGLRAGELFF	TGCGCCAGCAGTATGGGCCTGAGAGCCGGGGAGCTGTTTTTT
NA	TRBV5-1	TRBJ2-1	TRBD1	CASSSETDRGLIYNEQFF	TGCGCCAGCAGCTCGGAGACAGACAGGGGGCTTATCTACAATGAGCAGTTCTTC